This T cell receptor (beta chain) stems from a study of blood T cell repertoires in COVID-19. The overall study: Researchers got acute and convalescent COVID-19 samples from the United States, Italy and Spain. T cells, B-cell-depleted T cells, or PBMCs provided the cDNA or gDNA that served as material.

The length of the CDR3 is 13 residues. Germline CDR1 and CDR2: LGHDT and YNNKEL (reference sequence). V shed 0 bases, J shed 13 bases, and the junction held 8 bases outside the gene matches. How the authors handled the data: The assay estimated nucleated cells by amplifying reference gene primers. The table came from immunoSEQ multiplex PCR; TCRdb's copy has only in-frame clones and leaves some out. Clone size and the V and J calls come from that table; the DNA yielded D and trimming. The table includes some 250,000 clones, more than 70% detected once. Sequences were obtained from peripheral blood. The rearrangement links TRBV3-1 (or the pseudogene TRBV3-2) to TRBJ1-2; 7 bases fit TRBD1. The receptor's source is a woman between 35 and 50 years old who had recovered from COVID-19. CDR3 region: CASSQDRGPRTTF. CDR3 coding DNA: TGTGCCAGCAGCCAAGATAGGGGGCCCAGAACCACCTTC.